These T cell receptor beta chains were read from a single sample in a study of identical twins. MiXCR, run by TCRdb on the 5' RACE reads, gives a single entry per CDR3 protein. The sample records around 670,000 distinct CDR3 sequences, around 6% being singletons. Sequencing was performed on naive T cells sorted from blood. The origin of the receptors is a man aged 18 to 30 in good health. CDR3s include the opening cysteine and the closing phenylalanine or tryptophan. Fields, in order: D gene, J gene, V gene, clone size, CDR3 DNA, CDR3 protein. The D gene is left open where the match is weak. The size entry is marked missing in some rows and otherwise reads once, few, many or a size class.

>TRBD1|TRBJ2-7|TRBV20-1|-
TGCAGTGTGGTTAATCCGGGACAGCAAACCTACGAGCAGTACTTC
CSVVNPGQQTYEQYF
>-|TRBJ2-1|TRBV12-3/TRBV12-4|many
TGTGCCAGCAGTTTAGACTCCATAGGGAAGGAGCAGTTCTTC
CASSLDSIGKEQFF
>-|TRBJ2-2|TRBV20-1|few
TGCAGTGCGAGAGACCGGGACACCCTGAACACCGGGGAGCTGTTTTTT
CSARDRDTLNTGELFF
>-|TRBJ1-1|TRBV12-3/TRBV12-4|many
TGTGCCAGCAGTTTAATACAGGGCCGGTCGGCTTTCTTT
CASSLIQGRSAFF
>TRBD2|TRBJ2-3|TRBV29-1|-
TGCAGCGTTGGACTAGCGGGTACTTATGGTACGCAGTATTTT
CSVGLAGTYGTQYF
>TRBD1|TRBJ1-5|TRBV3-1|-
TGTGCCAGCAGCCAAGATGCGGACAGGGGAAGGACCCAGCATTTT
CASSQDADRGRTQHF
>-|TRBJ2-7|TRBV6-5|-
TGTGCCAGCAGTTACTCGAGTGCGGGGTTCTCCTACGAGCAGTACTTC
CASSYSSAGFSYEQYF
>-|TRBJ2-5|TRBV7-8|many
TGTGCCAGCAGTTCCCGGGCGCAGATCCAAGAGACCCAGTACTTC
CASSSRAQIQETQYF
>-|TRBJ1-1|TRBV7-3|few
TGTGCCAGCAGCCCACGGGGGGCCACTGAAGCTTTCTTT
CASSPRGATEAFF
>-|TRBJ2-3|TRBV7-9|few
TGTGCCAGCAGCTATCCTCAGCTAGCCCTCACAGATACGCAGTATTTT
CASSYPQLALTDTQYF
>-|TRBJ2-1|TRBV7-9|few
TGTGCCAGCAGCTTAGTCGGGCGGGGTGAGCAGTTCTTC
CASSLVGRGEQFF
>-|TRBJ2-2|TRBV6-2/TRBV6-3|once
TGTGCCAGCAGACCGATTAGCGGCACCGGGGAGCTGTTTTTT
CASRPISGTGELFF
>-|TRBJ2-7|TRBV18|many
TGTGCCAGCTCACCAAGGAGGGGAAGCTCCTACGAGCAGTACTTC
CASSPRRGSSYEQYF
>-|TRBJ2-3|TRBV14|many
TGTGCCAGCAGCCAGGGGAACACAGATACGCAGTATTTT
CASSQGNTDTQYF
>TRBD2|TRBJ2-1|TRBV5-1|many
TGCGCCAGCAGCTTGGCCGGGACTAGCGGGACCAATGAGCAGTTCTTC
CASSLAGTSGTNEQFF
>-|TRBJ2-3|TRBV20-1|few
TGCAGTGCTACGTCTTGGGGGACTCCTGCCTCCTCGCAGTATTTT
CSATSWGTPASSQYF
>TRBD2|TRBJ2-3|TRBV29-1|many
TGCAGCGGATCCTCGGGACTAGTAACAGATACGCAGTATTTT
CSGSSGLVTDTQYF
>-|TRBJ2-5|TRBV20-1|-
TGCAGTGCTAGAACGAGGGCTTACCAAGAGACCCAGTACTTC
CSARTRAYQETQYF
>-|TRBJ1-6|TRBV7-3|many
TGTGCCAGCAGCTTAAGTTTTGGATCACCCCTCCACTTT
CASSLSFGSPLHF
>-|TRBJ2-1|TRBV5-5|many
TGTGCCAGCAGCTTGTCGGCCGAGCAGTTCTTC
CASSLSAEQFF
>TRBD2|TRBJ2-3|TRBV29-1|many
TGCAGCGTTGTTCTGATAGCGGGAGGCCCAGATACGCAGTATTTT
CSVVLIAGGPDTQYF
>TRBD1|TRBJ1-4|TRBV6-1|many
TGTGCCAGCAGTGAAGAGGGGGCGCGTAAACTGTTTTTT
CASSEEGARKLFF